This TCR beta chain was captured by sequencing in a study of T cell changes during pregnancy in multiple sclerosis. Worth noting for this clone: An end of the junction differs from the germline gene, which may be a read error.

TCRdb's copy holds only in-frame clones and misses some; the assay was immunoSEQ multiplex PCR. The sample lists around 48,000 clones, 92% occurring once. CDR3 length: 11 amino acids. Germline CDR1 is MDHEN and CDR2 is SYDVKM. V is TRBV28 and J is TRBJ2-7; tentatively, D is TRBD2 (6 bases). The specimen comprised CD4+ T cells from peripheral blood mononuclear cells, sampled in the second trimester of pregnancy. This receptor was identified in a female donor in good health, enrolled as a control in a pregnancy study. As DNA, the CDR3 is TGTGCCAGCAGTGGGACGGGAGAAGGGAACTTC. It yields the protein CASSGTGEGNF.